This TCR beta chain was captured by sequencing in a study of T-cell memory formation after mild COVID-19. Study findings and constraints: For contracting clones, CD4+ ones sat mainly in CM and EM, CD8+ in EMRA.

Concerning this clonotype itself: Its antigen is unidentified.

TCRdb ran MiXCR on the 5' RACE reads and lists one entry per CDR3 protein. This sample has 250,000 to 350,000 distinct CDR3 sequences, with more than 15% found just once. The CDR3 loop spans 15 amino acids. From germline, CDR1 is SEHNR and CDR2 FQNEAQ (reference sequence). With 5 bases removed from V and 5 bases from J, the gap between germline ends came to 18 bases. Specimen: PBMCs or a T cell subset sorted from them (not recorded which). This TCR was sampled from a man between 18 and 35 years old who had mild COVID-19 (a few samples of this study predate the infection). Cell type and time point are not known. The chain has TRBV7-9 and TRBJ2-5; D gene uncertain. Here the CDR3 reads CASSPSRTRLETQYF. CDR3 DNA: TGTGCCAGCAGCCCTTCTCGGACCCGCCTGGAGACCCAGTACTTC.